A selection of T cell receptor beta chains follows, all from one sample in a study of CD8+ T cells in alopecia areata. The repertoire was sequenced with immunoSEQ multiplex PCR; TCRdb's copy has only in-frame clones and lacks some. Of roughly 210,000 clones listed, about 40% are singletons. The sequencing here drew on CD4+ T cells sorted from blood, taken at approximately week 36, from a patient treated with tofacitinib. The receptor source for this set is a human donor with alopecia areata. Each CDR3 is given with its conserved first and last residue. The D gene is left open where the match is weak.

CDR3 protein | CDR3 length | V gene | D gene
CASSVVSGTYEQYF | 14 | TRBV25-1 | .
CASSRDRVDTEAFF | 14 | TRBV5-1 | TRBD1
CASSLTRTGGSGDTQYF | 17 | TRBV5-1 | TRBD2
CSVPPAGATDTQYF | 14 | TRBV29-1 | TRBD2
CASSIPSRGSSYEQYF | 16 | TRBV19 | .
CAKSVGGLVGEQYF | 14 | TRBV2 | .
CASSLGLNQPQHF | 13 | TRBV7-9 | .
CASSQDTPSSEQYF | 14 | TRBV4-3 | .
CASSGHQPNQPQHF | 14 | TRBV28 | .
CASSPVSRVGEKLFF | 15 | TRBV7-8 | .
CASTDDRGPLGEQYF | 15 | TRBV7-9 | TRBD1
CSVEEGGTDTQYF | 13 | TRBV29-1 | .
CASSWRRNEKLFF | 13 | TRBV27 | .
CASSFLAGATGELFF | 15 | TRBV5-1 | TRBD2
CASSGGTGNQPQHF | 14 | TRBV6-5 | .
CASSQSRGTRTDTQYF | 16 | TRBV14 | .
CASTTRKVRNQPQHF | 15 | TRBV28 | .
CASSYSVGVSGELFF | 15 | TRBV6-5 | .
CASSAYRGGNQPQHF | 15 | TRBV27 | TRBD1
CASSFGQGQETQYF | 14 | TRBV7-9 | .
CAWSKGNEQFF | 11 | TRBV30 | .
CAISEGRNLYEQYF | 14 | TRBV10-3 | .
CASSPLSVATYEQYF | 15 | TRBV7-2 | .
CASSDRGGGETQYF | 14 | TRBV2 | .
CASSFLAGAADTQYF | 15 | TRBV5-4 | TRBD2
CASRRDYEQYF | 11 | TRBV28 | .
CSVVLPGLSNEKLFF | 15 | TRBV29-1 | .
CSATDNEQFF | 10 | TRBV20-1 | .
CAISVWGTEAFF | 12 | TRBV10-3 | .
CSAGIGDEQFF | 11 | TRBV20-1 | .
CASSVLQGAEAFF | 13 | TRBV6-1 | .
CASSLPHPGSGANVLTF | 17 | TRBV28 | .
CASSLSGVGLAAYNEQFF | 18 | TRBV7-3 | TRBD2
CASSFQGPFEKLFF | 14 | TRBV28 | .
CAWSPNGPLGGYTF | 14 | TRBV30 | .